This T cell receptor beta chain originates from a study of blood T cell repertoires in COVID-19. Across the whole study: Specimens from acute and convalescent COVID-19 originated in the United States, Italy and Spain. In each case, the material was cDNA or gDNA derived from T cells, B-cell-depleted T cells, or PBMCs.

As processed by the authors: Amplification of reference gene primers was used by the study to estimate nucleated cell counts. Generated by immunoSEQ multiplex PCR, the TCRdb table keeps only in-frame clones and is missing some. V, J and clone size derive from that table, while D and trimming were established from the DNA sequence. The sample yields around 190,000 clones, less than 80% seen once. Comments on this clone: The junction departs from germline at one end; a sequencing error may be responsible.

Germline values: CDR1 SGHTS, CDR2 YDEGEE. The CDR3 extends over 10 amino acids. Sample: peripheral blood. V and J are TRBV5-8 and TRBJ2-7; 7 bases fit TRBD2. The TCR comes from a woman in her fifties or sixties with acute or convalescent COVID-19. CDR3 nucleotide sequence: TGTGCCAGCAGCCGAGCGGGATCCAGCTTC. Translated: CASSRAGSSF.